This TCR beta chain was captured by sequencing in a study of blood T cell repertoires in COVID-19 (dated by TCRdb to between 2020 and 2021). Context from the whole study: Samples covering the acute and convalescent phases of COVID-19 were provided by collaborators in the United States, Italy and Spain. The samples were drawn from two sources: the first 160 participants of the ongoing ImmuneRACE study, and over 950 subjects contributed by 6 global collaborators. Sample metadata almost always included a de-identified subject ID, COVID-19 status, age in years and sex. Deeply sampled blood TCRbeta repertoires from subjects exposed to, actively infected with, or recovered from COVID-19 were included in the dataset. The repertoires were released in a freely available public database meant as a resource for research on the immune response to SARS-CoV-2. The prospective study material was composed of cDNA or gDNA derived from T cells, B-cell-depleted T cells, or PBMCs. Where available, HLA class I and class II types were obtained from metadata supplied by the sample provider rather than from assay-based typing. General findings and caveats noted by the study authors: Clinical and demographic metadata were provided uncurated, with the amount varying by source and participant.

As regards this clone: Its antigen has not been determined. Base-call qualities are not available, and no considerably larger clone is one nucleotide away.

Whole blood was collected in K2EDTA tubes by collaborating institutions according to the institutions' own protocols. For TCRbeta analysis, collaborator samples were shipped as frozen whole blood, as isolated PBMCs, or as DNA extracted from either sample type. TCRbeta CDR3 regions were amplified from genomic DNA using the immunoSEQ Assay, a bias-controlled multiplex PCR. For the original study's pipeline: Within the assay, amplification of reference gene primers was used to estimate how many nucleated cells each sample contained. To quantify the absolute abundance of each unique TCRbeta CDR3 rearrangement, sequence reads were collapsed and filtered. Productive Simpson clonality was computed per sample as the square root of Simpson's diversity index over productive rearrangements. As stored in TCRdb, this immuneACCESS dataset retains in-frame rearrangements with V and J assigned. A fraction of the clones does not appear; measured against another copy, unresolved V genes explain less than half of the discrepancy, and the remainder lacks a known reason. The DNA gave D and trimming, while V, J and clone size come from that table. The sample table holds 100,000 or so clones, of which around 92% were seen once. In total, the top ten clones hold more than 5% of the sample.

V loses 6 bases of germline sequence and J loses 8 bases, and the interval between the two ends is 13 bases. Taken from the germline V gene, the CDR1 and CDR2 loops are MDHEN and SYDVKM. Including cysteine and phenylalanine, the CDR3 has 13 amino acids. CDR3 DNA only is kept here, 39 bases in frame from base 1. The clonotype originates from a man in his forties or fifties with active COVID-19. The sequencing input was peripheral blood. This receptor chain uses TRBV28 and TRBJ1-4; no D gene can be assigned with confidence. The CDR3 here reads CASSPAGVEKLFF. The bases read TGTGCCAGCAGCCCCGCCGGGGTCGAAAAACTGTTTTTT.